One sample yielded the 2 T cell receptor beta chains listed below, sequenced in a study of identical twins (dated by TCRdb to the mid-2010s). Preparation of the library involved 5' RACE. The reads were generated on an Illumina HiSeq 2000. TCRdb handled the public reads itself, with Q25 trimming in fastp and clone calling in MiXCR, and kept productive beta chains. Rows merge per CDR3 protein into single entries with the most common DNA and genes. Counted in this sample were 450,000 or so distinct CDR3 sequences; approximately 15% of them appeared once. The ten largest clones add up to about 0.53% of the sample. The data were also submitted as part of a second study, on yellow fever vaccine responses in identical twins.

The sequenced material came from CD4+ T cells sorted from blood. The receptor source for this set is a woman younger than 35 in good health.

This sequence joins TRBV28 and TRBJ2-2; 10 bases fit TRBD2. The CDR3 spans 17 residues. CDR1 and CDR2 from the germline V gene are MDHEN and SYDVKM. With 7 bases clipped from V and 6 bases from J, the junction kept 14 bases outside the gene matches. The DNA of the CDR3 is TGTGCCAGCAACTGGGAGAGCGGGAGGGCCGCTCCCGGGGAGCTGTTTTTT. Its translation is CASNWESGRAAPGELFF.

This clonotype was seen more than once but under ten times. The rearrangement uses TRBV19 and TRBJ2-2, with no clear D. The CDR3 is 14 amino acids. From germline, CDR1 is LNHDA and CDR2 SQIVND (reference sequence). V was cut by 5 bases and J by 1 base, with 8 bases left in between. The CDR3 is CASSGLVNTGELFF. The CDR3 nucleotides read TGTGCCAGTAGTGGTCTAGTGAACACCGGGGAGCTGTTTTTT. Full variable domain (outside the CDR3, taken from reference TRBV19 and TRBJ2-2): DGGITQSPKYLFRKEGQNVTLSCEQNLNHDAMYWYRQDPGQGLRLIYYSQIVNDFQKGDIAEGYSVSREKKESFPLTVTSAQKNPTAFYLCASSGLVNTGELFFGEGSRLTVL.